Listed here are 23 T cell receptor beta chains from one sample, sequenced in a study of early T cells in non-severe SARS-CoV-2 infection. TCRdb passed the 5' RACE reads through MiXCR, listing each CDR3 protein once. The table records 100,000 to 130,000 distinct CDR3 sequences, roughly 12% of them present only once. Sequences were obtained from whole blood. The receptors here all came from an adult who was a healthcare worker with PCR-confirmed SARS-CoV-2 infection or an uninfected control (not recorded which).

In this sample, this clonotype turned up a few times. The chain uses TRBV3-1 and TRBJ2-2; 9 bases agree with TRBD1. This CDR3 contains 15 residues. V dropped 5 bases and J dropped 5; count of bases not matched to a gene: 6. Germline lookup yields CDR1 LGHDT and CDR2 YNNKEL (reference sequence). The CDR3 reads CASSYYGTGTGELFF. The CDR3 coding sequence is TGTGCCAGCAGCTATTATGGGACAGGGACCGGGGAGCTGTTTTTT.

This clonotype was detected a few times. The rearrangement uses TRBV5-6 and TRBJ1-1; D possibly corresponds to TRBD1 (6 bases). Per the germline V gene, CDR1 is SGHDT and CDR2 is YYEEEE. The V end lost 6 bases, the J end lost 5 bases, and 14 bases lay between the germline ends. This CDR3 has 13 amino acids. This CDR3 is CASNYRVRTEAFF. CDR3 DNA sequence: TGTGCCAGCAACTACAGGGTACGGACTGAAGCTTTCTTT. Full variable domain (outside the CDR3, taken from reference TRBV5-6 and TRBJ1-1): DAGVTQSPTHLIKTRGQQVTLRCSPKSGHDTVSWYQQALGQGPQFIFQYYEEEERQRGNFPDRFSGHQFPNYSSELNVNALLLGDSALYLCASNYRVRTEAFFGQGTRLTVV.

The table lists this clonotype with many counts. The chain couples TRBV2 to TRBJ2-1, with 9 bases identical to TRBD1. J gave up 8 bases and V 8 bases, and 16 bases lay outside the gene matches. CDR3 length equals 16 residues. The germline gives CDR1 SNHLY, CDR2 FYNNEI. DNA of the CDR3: TGTGCCAGCGCAACTGGCCGGACAGGGGTTTCAGATGAGCAGTTCTTC. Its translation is CASATGRTGVSDEQFF.

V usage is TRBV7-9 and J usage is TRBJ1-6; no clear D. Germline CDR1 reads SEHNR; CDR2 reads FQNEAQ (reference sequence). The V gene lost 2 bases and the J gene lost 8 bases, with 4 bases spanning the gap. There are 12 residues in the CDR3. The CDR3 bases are TGTGCCAGCAGCTTATTGGATTCACCCCTCCACTTT. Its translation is CASSLLDSPLHF.

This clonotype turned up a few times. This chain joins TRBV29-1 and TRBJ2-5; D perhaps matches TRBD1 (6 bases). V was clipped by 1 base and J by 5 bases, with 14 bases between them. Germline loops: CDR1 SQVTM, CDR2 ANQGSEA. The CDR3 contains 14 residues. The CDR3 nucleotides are TGCAGCGTTGAAGCCCGTGGGGGCCCGGAGACCCAGTACTTC. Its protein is CSVEARGGPETQYF.

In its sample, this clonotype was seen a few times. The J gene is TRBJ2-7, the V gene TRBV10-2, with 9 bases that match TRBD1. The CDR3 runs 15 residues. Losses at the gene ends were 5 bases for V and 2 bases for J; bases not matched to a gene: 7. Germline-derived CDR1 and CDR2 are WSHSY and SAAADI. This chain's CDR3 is CASSLQGAGAYEQYF. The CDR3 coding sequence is TGCGCCAGCAGTTTACAGGGGGCTGGTGCCTACGAGCAGTACTTC.

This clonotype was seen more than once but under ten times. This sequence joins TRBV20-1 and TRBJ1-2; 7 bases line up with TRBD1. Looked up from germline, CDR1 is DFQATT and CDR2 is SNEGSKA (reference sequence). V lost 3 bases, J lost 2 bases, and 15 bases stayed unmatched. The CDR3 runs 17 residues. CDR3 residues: CSARPPGQTITNYGYTF. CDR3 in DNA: TGCAGTGCTAGGCCACCGGGACAGACAATAACAAACTATGGCTACACCTTC.

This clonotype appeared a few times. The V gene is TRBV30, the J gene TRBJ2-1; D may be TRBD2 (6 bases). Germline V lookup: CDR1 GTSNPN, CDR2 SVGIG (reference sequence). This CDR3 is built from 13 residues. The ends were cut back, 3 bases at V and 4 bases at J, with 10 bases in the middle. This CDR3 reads CAWSGDSYNEQFF. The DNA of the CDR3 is TGTGCCTGGAGCGGGGACTCTTACAATGAGCAGTTCTTC. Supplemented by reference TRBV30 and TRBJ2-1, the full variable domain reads SQTIHQWPATLVQPVGSPLSLECTVEGTSNPNLYWYRQAAGRGLQLLFYSVGIGQISSEVPQNLSASRPQDRQFILSSKKLLLSDSGFYLCAWSGDSYNEQFFGPGTRLTVL.

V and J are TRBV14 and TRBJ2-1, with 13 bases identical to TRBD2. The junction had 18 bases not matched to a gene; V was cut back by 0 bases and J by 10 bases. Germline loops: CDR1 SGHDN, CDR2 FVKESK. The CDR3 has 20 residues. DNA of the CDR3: TGTGCCAGCAGCCAAGACTCCCCCGCACGTACTAGCGGGAGGGTCGGGGAGCAGTTCTTC. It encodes CASSQDSPARTSGRVGEQFF.

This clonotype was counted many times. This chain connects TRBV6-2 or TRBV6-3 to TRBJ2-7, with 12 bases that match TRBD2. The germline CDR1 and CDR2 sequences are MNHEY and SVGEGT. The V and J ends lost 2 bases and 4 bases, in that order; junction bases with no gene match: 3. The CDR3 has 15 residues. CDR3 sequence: CASSYQTSGRYEQYF. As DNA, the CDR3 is TGTGCCAGCAGTTACCAGACTAGCGGGAGATACGAGCAGTACTTC.

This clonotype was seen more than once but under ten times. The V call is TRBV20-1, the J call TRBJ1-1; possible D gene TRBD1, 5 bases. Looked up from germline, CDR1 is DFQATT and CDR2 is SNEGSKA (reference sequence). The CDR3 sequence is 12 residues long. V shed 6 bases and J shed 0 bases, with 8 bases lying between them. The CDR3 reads CSAMDMNTEAFF. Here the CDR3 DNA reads TGCAGTGCAATGGACATGAACACTGAAGCTTTCTTT.

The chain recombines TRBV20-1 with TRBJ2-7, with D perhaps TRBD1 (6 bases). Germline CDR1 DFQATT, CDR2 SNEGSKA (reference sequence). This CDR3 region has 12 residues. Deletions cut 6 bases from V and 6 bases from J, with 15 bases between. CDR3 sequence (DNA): TGCAGTGCAATCGAGGGGGTCCCCGAGCAGTACTTC. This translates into CSAIEGVPEQYF.

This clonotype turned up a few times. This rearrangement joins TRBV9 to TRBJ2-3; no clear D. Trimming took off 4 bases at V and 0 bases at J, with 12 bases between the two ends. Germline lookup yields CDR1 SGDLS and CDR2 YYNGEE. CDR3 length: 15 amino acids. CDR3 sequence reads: CASSTRALSTDTQYF. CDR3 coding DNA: TGTGCCAGCAGCACTCGGGCCCTTAGCACAGATACGCAGTATTTT.

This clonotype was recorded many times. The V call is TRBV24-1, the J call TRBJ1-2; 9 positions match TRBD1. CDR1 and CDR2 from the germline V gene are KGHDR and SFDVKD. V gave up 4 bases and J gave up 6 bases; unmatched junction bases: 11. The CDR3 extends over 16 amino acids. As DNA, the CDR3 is TGTGCCACCAGTGACCCCGCCGGGACAGGGTCGAATGGCTACACCTTC. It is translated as CATSDPAGTGSNGYTF.

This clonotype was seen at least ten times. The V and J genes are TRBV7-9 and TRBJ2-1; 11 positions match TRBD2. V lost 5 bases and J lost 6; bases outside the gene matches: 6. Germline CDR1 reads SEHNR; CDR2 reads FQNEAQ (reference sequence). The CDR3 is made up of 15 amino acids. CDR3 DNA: TGTGCCAGCAGCGATACTAGCGGGAGCCTCAATGAGCAGTTCTTC. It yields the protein CASSDTSGSLNEQFF. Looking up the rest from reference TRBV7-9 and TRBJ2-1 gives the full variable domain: DTGVSQNPRHKITKRGQNVTFRCDPISEHNRLYWYRQTLGQGPEFLTYFQNEAQLEKSRLLSDRFSAERPKGSFSTLEIQRTEQGDSAMYLCASSDTSGSLNEQFFGPGTRLTVL.

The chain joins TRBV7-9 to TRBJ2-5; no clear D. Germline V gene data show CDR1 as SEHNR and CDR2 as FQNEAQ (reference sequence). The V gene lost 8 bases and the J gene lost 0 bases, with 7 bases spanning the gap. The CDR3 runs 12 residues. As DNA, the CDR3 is TGTGCCAGCCGGGCCAACCAAGAGACCCAGTACTTC. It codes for CASRANQETQYF.

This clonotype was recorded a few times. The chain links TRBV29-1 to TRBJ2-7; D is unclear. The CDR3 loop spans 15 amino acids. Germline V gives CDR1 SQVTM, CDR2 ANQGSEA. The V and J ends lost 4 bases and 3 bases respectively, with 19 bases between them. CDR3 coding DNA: TGCAGCGTTGTCTCCCACGACCGTAATAACTACGAGCAGTACTTC. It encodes CSVVSHDRNNYEQYF.

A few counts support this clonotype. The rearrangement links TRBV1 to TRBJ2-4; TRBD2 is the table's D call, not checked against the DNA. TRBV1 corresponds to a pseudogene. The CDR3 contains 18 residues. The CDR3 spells CTSIRTSGRALAKNIQYF. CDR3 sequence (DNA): TGCACCAGCATCCGGACTAGCGGGAGGGCCTTGGCCAAAAACATTCAGTACTTC.

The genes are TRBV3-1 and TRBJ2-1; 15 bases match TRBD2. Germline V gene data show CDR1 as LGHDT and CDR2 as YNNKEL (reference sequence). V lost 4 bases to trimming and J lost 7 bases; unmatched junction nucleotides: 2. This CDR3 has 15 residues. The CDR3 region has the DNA TGTGCCAGCAGCCGCGGACTAGCGGGGGGGAATGAGCAGTTCTTC. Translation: CASSRGLAGGNEQFF.

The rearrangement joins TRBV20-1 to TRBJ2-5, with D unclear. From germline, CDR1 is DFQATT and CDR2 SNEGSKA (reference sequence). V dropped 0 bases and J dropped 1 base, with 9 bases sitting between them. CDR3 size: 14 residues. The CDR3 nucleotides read TGCAGTGCTAGAGATGGTTCGAGCCAAGAGACCCAGTACTTC. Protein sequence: CSARDGSSQETQYF.

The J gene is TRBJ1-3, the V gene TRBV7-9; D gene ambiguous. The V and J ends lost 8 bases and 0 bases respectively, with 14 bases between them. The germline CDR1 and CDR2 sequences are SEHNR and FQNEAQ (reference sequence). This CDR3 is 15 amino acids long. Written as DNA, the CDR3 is TGTGCCAGCTCAATACATGGGAGCTCTGGAAACACCATATATTTT. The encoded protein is CASSIHGSSGNTIYF.

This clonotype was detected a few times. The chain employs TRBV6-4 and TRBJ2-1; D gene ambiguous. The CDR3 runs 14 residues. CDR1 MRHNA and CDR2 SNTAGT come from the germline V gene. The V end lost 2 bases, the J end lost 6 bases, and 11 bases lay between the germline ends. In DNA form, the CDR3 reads TGTGCCAGCAGTGACCTAGGTCAGTCCAATGAGCAGTTCTTC. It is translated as CASSDLGQSNEQFF.

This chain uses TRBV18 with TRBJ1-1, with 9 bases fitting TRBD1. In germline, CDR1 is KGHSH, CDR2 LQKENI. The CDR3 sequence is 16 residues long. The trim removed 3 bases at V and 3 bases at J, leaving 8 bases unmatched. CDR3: CASSPNGRTGDTEAFF. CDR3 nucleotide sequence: TGTGCCAGCTCACCGAACGGCAGGACAGGGGACACTGAAGCTTTCTTT. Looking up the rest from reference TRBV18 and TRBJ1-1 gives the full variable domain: NAGVMQNPRHLVRRRGQEARLRCSPMKGHSHVYWYRQLPEEGLKFMVYLQKENIIDESGMPKERFSAEFPKEGPSILRIQQVVRGDSAAYFCASSPNGRTGDTEAFFGQGTRLTVV.